The present entry profiles one TCR beta chain with its context. As originally analysed: The authors estimated nucleated cell counts from reference gene primer amplification. Generated by immunoSEQ multiplex PCR, the TCRdb table keeps only in-frame clones and is missing some. Clone size and the V and J calls come from that table; the DNA yielded D and trimming. The table shows roughly 200,000 clones, with around 80% occurring only once. This specimen comes from a study of blood T cell repertoires in COVID-19. Looking at the study overall: Specimens from acute and convalescent COVID-19 originated in the United States, Italy and Spain. Nucleic acid was either cDNA or gDNA, and it came from T cells, B-cell-depleted T cells, or PBMCs.

The CDR3 extends over 13 amino acids. In germline, CDR1 is SGHAT, CDR2 FQNNGV. The J segment lost 11 bases and the V segment lost 5 bases, leaving 8 bases of the junction unmatched. Patients of the Seattle cohort, enrolled during active infection, were followed longitudinally. Source material: peripheral blood. This TCR was sampled from a woman of 80 years or more with COVID-19, enrolled during active disease. This sequence joins TRBV11-2 and TRBJ2-1; 8 nucleotides match TRBD1. CDR3 loop: CASSDRGGRQQFF. The CDR3 bases are TGTGCCAGCAGCGACAGGGGTGGCCGGCAGCAGTTCTTC. Using reference TRBV11-2 and TRBJ2-1 for the parts outside the CDR3, the full variable domain is EAGVAQSPRYKIIEKRQSVAFWCNPISGHATLYWYQQILGQGPKLLIQFQNNGVVDDSQLPKDRFSAERLKGVDSTLKIQPAKLEDSAVYLCASSDRGGRQQFFGPGTRLTVL.